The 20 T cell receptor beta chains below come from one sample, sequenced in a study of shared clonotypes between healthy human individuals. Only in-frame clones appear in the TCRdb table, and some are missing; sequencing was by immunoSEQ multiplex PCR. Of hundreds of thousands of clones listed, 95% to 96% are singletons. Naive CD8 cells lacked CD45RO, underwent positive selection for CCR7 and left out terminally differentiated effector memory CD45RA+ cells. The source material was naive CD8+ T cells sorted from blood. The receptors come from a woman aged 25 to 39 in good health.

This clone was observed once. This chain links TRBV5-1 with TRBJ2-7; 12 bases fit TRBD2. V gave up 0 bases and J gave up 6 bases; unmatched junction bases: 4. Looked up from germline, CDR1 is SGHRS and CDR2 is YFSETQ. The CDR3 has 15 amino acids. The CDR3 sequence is CASSLGLAGDIEQYF. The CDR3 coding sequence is TGCGCCAGCAGCTTGGGACTAGCGGGAGATATCGAGCAGTACTTC.

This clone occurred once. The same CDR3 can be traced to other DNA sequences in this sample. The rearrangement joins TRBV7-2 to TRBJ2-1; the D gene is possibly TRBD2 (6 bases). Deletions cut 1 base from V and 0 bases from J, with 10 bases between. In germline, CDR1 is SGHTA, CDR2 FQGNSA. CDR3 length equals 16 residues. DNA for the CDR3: TGTGCCAGCAGCTTAGTCGGGGGAAGCTCCTACAATGAGCAGTTCTTC. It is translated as CASSLVGGSSYNEQFF.

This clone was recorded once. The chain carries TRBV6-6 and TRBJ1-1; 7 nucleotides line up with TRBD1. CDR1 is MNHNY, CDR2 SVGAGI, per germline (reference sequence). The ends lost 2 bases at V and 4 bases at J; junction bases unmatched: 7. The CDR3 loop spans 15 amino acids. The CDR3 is CASSYGRGYLTEAFF. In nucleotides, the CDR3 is TGTGCCAGCAGTTACGGCAGGGGGTATCTCACTGAAGCTTTCTTT.

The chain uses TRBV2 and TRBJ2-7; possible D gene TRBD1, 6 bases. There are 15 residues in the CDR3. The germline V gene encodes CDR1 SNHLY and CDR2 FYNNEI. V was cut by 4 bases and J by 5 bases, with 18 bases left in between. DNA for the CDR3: TGTGCCAGCAGTGCCCCGGGACGAGGGGGAGACGAGCAGTACTTC. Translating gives CASSAPGRGGDEQYF.

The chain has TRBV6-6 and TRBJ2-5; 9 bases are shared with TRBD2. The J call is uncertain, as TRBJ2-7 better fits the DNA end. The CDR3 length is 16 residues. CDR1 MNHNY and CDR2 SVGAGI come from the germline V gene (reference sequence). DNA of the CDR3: TGTGCCAGCAGCCCCGGGACTAGCCTCAAGTACTACGAGCAGTACTTC. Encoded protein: CASSPGTSLKYYEQYF.

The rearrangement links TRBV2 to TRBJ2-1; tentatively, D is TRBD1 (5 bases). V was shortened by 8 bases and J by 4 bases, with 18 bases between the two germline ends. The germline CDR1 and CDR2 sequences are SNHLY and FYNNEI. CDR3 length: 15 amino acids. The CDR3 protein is CASGHGAPGYNEQFF. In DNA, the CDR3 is TGTGCCAGCGGCCATGGGGCTCCGGGTTACAATGAGCAGTTCTTC.

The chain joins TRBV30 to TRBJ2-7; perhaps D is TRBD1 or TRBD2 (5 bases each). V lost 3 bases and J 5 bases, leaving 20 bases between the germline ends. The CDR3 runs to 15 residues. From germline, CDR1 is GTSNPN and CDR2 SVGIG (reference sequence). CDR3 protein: CAWSPGVGLAHEQYF. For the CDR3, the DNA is TGTGCCTGGAGCCCAGGAGTGGGGCTAGCTCACGAGCAGTACTTC.

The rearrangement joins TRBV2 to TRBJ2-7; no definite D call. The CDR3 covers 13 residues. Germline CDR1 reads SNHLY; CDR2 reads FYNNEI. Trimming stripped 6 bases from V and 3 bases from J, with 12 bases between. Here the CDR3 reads CASSDRVFYEQYF. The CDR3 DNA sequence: TGTGCCAGCAGCGATCGGGTTTTCTACGAGCAGTACTTC. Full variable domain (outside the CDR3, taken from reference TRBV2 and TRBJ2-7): EPEVTQTPSHQVTQMGQEVILRCVPISNHLYFYWYRQILGQKVEFLVSFYNNEISEKSEIFDDQFSVERPDGSNFTLKIRSTKLEDSAMYFCASSDRVFYEQYFGPGTRLTVT.

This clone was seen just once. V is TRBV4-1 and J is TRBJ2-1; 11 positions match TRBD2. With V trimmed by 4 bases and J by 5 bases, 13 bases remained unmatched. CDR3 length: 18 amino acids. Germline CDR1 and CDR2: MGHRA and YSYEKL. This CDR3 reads CASSPLAGGPFIHNEQFF. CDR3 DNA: TGCGCCAGCAGCCCTCTAGCGGGAGGCCCCTTTATCCACAATGAGCAGTTCTTC.

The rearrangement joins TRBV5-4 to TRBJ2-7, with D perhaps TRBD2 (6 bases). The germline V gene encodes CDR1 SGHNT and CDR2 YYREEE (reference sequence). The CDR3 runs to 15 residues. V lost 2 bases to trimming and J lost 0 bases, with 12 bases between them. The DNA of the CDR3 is TGTGCCAGCAGCTTCGAGGCGGGAAGCTCCTACGAGCAGTACTTC. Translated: CASSFEAGSSYEQYF.

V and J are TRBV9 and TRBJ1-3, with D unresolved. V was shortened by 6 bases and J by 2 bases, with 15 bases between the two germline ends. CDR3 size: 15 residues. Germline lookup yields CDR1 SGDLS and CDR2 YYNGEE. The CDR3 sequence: CASTPSTSTGNTIYF. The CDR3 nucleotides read TGTGCCAGCACCCCCTCGACAAGTACTGGAAACACCATATATTTT.

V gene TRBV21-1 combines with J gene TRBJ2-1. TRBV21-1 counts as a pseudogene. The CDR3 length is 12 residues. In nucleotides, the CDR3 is TGTGCCAGCAGCAAAGCCGAAGGTGAGCAGTTCTTC. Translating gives CASSKAEGEQFF.

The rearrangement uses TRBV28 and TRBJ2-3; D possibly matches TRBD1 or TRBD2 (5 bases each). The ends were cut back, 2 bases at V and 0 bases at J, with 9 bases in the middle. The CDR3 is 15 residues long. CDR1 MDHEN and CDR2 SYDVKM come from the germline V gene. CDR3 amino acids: CASSLVGPSTDTQYF. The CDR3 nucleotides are TGTGCCAGCAGTTTAGTGGGACCGAGCACAGATACGCAGTATTTT.

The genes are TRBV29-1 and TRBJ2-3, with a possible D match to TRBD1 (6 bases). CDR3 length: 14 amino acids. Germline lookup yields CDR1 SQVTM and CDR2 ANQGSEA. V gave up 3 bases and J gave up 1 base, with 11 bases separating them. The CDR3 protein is CSVDPGDGTDTQYF. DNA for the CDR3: TGCAGCGTTGATCCAGGGGATGGCACAGATACGCAGTATTTT.

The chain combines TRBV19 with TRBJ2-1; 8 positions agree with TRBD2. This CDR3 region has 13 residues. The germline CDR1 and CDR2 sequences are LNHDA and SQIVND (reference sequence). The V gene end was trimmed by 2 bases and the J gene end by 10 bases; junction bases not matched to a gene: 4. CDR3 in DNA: TGTGCCAGTAGTATATTGGTAGCGGGGGAGCAGTTCTTC. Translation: CASSILVAGEQFF. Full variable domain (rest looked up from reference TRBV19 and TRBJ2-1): DGGITQSPKYLFRKEGQNVTLSCEQNLNHDAMYWYRQDPGQGLRLIYYSQIVNDFQKGDIAEGYSVSREKKESFPLTVTSAQKNPTAFYLCASSILVAGEQFFGPGTRLTVL.

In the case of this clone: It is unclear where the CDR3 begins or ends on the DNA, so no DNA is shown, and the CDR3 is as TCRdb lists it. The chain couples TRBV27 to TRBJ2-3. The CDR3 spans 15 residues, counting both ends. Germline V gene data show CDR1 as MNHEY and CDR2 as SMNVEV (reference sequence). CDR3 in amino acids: CASSSSSWVTDTQYF.

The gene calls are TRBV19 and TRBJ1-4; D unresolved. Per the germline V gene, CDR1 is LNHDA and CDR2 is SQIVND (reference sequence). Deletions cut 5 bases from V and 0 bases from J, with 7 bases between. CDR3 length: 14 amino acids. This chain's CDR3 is CASSVRATNEKLFF. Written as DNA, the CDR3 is TGTGCCAGTAGTGTTCGTGCAACTAATGAAAAACTGTTTTTT.

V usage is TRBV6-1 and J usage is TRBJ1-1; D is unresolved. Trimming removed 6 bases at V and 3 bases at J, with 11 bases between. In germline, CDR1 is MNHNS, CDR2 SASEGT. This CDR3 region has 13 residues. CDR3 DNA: TGTGCCAGCAGCACGGCGGTGGACACTGAAGCTTTCTTT. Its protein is CASSTAVDTEAFF.

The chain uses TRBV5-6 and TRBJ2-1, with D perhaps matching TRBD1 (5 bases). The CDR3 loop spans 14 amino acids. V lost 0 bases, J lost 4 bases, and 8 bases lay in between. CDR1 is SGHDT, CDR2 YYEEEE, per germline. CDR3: CASSLGQPYNEQFF. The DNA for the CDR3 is TGTGCCAGCAGCTTGGGACAGCCATACAATGAGCAGTTCTTC.

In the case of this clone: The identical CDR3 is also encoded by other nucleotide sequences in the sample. Here the CDR3 reads CASSGQPNPYEQYF. CDR3 nucleotides: TGTGCCAGCAGTGGGCAGCCGAACCCCTACGAGCAGTACTTC. V and J are TRBV2 and TRBJ2-7; no clear D. CDR3 length: 14 residues. The V gene's germline CDR1 is SNHLY and CDR2 FYNNEI. V was pared by 4 bases and J by 2 bases, with 12 bases between. The whole variable domain, filled in from reference TRBV2 and TRBJ2-7, reads EPEVTQTPSHQVTQMGQEVILRCVPISNHLYFYWYRQILGQKVEFLVSFYNNEISEKSEIFDDQFSVERPDGSNFTLKIRSTKLEDSAMYFCASSGQPNPYEQYFGPGTRLTVT.